The present entry profiles one T cell receptor (beta chain) with its context. This clone was detected once. The antigen this receptor binds is unknown. The input lacks base qualities; no much larger clone sits a single base away. Using the deep immunoSEQ assay, TCR CDR3 regions were amplified from genomic DNA by multiplex PCR. Extracted genomic DNA from each cell subset was spread evenly across all wells of several immunoSEQ 96-well plates, with each plate serving as a replicate. For sorted subsets, 150 to 250 ng genomic DNA, equal to 30,000 to 35,000 T cell genomes, was loaded into each replicate PCR. The purified libraries were quantified using a Qubit 3.0 fluorometer, sized with a Bioanalyzer 2100, and then quantified again using the KAPA Library Quantification kit. A separate single-read 150-cycle Illumina NextSeq 550 flow cell was used to sequence each immunoSEQ 96-well plate. The authors' analysis ran thus. Because only junctional sequences without quality scores were contained in the immunoSEQ output, filtering matching that applied to full-length reads could not be performed. To assign V/J genes and CDR3, sequences were annotated against IMGT germline references using PyIR, a Python wrapper for IgBLAST v1.9. Any read was removed if the V/J assignment was weak (E-value above 1e-6), the CDR3 was missing, or the read contained stop codons, out-of-frame junctions, or ambiguous translated residues. A V3J clonotype was defined by an identical inferred V gene, J gene, and CDR3 amino acid sequence. Percentage overlap between repertoires was calculated by dividing the number of shared unique clonotypes by the size of the smaller repertoire. Repertoire richness was assessed with RTK rarefaction, the Chao1 estimator, and Recon v2.1 estimates of unobserved clonotypes. OLGA was used to compute generation probabilities for all TCRbeta clonotypes that the gDNA method yielded from a handful of donors. Imported from immuneACCESS, the table was reduced by TCRdb to in-frame sequences with V and J called. These copies leave out some clones; in studies compared against another copy, an unresolved V gene accounts for under half, and the cause of the remainder is not known. The V and J calls and clone size come from that table; D and trimming were worked out from the DNA. This sample has some 2,400,000 clones in its table, and 90% to 96% of those were observed once. Over 0.1% of the sample is in the top ten clones.

The record originates from a study of shared clonotypes between healthy human individuals (dated by TCRdb to between 2020 and 2021). Turning to the overall study: Three men and two women, aged 18 to 49 years, made up the cohort. For each donor, three plates each were used for CD4 naive and CD4 memory, two plates were used for CD8 naive, and one plate was used for CD8 memory. To estimate repertoire size and how much clonotype sharing occurs between individuals, the study deeply sequenced the blood TCR repertoires of roughly 5 healthy adults. To increase sequencing depth and limit assay-specific biases, TCR repertoire library preparation and sequencing were carried out by different laboratories using diverse techniques. Per donor, leukapheresis produced somewhere between about 0.94 and 8.9 billion PBMCs. What the study reported, not specific to this receptor: Rarefaction of sorted-subset datasets indicated incomplete sequencing despite the large sequencing depth. Larger estimated clonotype richness was generally found for naive subsets than for memory subsets. Sampling was restricted to blood, and TCR repertoires in tissue are likely to differ from TCR repertoires in blood. Compared with non-shared clonotypes, the clonotypes found in all four sorted-subset donors had higher generation probabilities. Based on pairwise subsampling, the degree of clonotype sharing among donors was expected to be affected by sequencing depth. The small number of donors limited the genetic and exposure-history diversity represented. Around 5% of naive CD4, more than 3% of naive CD8, 2% to 2.5% of memory CD4, and 0.35% to 0.4% of memory CD8 clonotypes were shared across several donors.

The donors were healthy, HIV-negative adults with no recently reported acute infections or vaccinations. Every donor was a Caucasian adult residing in Nashville, Tennessee, USA. CD4+ T cells were enriched through magnetic negative selection, after which naive cells were positively selected on CD45RA and the remaining negative fraction served as the memory subset. Blood was obtained by leukapheresis, after which PBMCs were separated by Ficoll-Histopaque density gradient centrifugation and cryopreserved in liquid nitrogen vapor phase. Analytical flow cytometry was used to check the purity and quantity of every magnetically sorted T cell population. Genomic DNA was isolated from every sorted fraction and measured by UV absorbance on a Nanodrop 2000c. Ends trimmed: V by 4 bases, J by 10 bases; bases unmatched to a gene: 6. The CDR3 starts with the cysteine, ends with the phenylalanine, and has 13 residues. Only the CDR3 DNA stays, 39 bases, in frame from base 1. Per the germline V gene, SGHTA is the CDR1 and FQGNSA is the CDR2.

Sample: naive CD4+ T cells sorted from blood. Explained via the paper, the cell subset or site label denotes: CD45RA+ positively selected. The sequence joins TRBV7-2 to TRBJ2-3; TRBD2 lines up with 9 middle nucleotides. The source of this sequence is a man between 18 and 29 years old in good health. This receptor has the CDR3 CASSSPGLAAQYF. The DNA sequence is TGTGCCAGCAGCTCCCCGGGACTAGCTGCGCAGTATTTT.